The 25 T cell receptor beta chains given below trace back to one sample, sequenced in a study of blood T cell repertoires in COVID-19 (dated by TCRdb to 2018 to 2021). Library preparation employed the immunoSEQ multiplex PCR assay. The clones in this table, taken by TCRdb from immuneACCESS, are in-frame only. Not every clone is retained; where verified, under half of the shortfall comes from an unresolved V gene, and the cause of the rest is unknown. This sample has approximately 300,000 clones in its table, and around 84% of those were observed once. The top ten clones comprise less than 11% of the sample. The sequenced material came from PBMCs or T cells enriched from blood (not recorded which). These receptors were taken from a woman aged 18 to 35 who had recovered from COVID-19.

This rearrangement joins TRBV18 to TRBJ2-7; no clear D gene. CDR1 is KGHSH and CDR2 is LQKENI in the germline V gene. The CDR3 sequence is 13 residues long. V lost 3 bases to trimming and J lost 0 bases, with 6 bases between them. The CDR3 protein is CASSPTDSYEQYF. CDR3 sequence (DNA): TGTGCCAGCTCACCTACAGACTCCTACGAGCAGTACTTC.

V usage is TRBV2 and J usage is TRBJ1-1; D is unclear. The germline gives CDR1 SNHLY, CDR2 FYNNEI. The CDR3 spans 11 residues. Deletions cut 6 bases from V and 5 bases from J, with 7 bases between. The CDR3 DNA reads TGTGCCAGCAGGCGGGGAACTGAAGCTTTCTTT. This sequence encodes CASRRGTEAFF.

This chain joins TRBV30 and TRBJ1-1; maybe TRBD1 (5 bases). The CDR3 has 16 residues. Per germline, CDR1 GTSNPN and CDR2 SVGIG (reference sequence). V gave up 0 bases and J gave up 4 bases, with 18 bases separating them. The CDR3, as DNA: TGTGCCTGGAGTGTACGGGGGTTGGGGGGAGGCACTGAAGCTTTCTTT. This sequence encodes CAWSVRGLGGGTEAFF.

The chain combines TRBV2 with TRBJ2-5; perhaps TRBD1 as D (6 bases). V lost 5 bases and J 3 bases, leaving 10 bases between the germline ends. The CDR3 contains 13 residues. CDR1 SNHLY and CDR2 FYNNEI come from the germline V gene. CDR3 in amino acids: CASSRAGEETQYF. DNA of the CDR3: TGTGCCAGCAGTCGCGCAGGGGAAGAGACCCAGTACTTC.

This clone appeared a few times. The V call is TRBV5-1, the J call TRBJ1-3; D is possibly TRBD1 (5 bases). Germline V gene data show CDR1 as SGHRS and CDR2 as YFSETQ. V was clipped by 2 bases and J by 6 bases, with 9 bases between them. The CDR3 contains 13 residues. The CDR3 spells CASSFGGENTIYF. The DNA of the CDR3 is TGCGCCAGCAGCTTCGGGGGGGAAAACACCATATATTTT.

The chain recombines TRBV6-4 with TRBJ2-3; 9 nucleotides line up with TRBD1. The V and J ends lost 3 bases and 4 bases, in that order; junction bases with no gene match: 2. The CDR3 is 14 amino acids. The V gene's germline CDR1 is MRHNA and CDR2 SNTAGT. As DNA, the CDR3 is TGTGCCAGCAGTGAAACAGGGGGCGCAGATACGCAGTATTTT. Residues: CASSETGGADTQYF.

The chain uses TRBV28 and TRBJ2-7; D remains unclear. The CDR3 loop spans 13 amino acids. Trimming left V 7 bases short and J 2 bases short, with 12 bases between. Per the germline V gene, CDR1 is MDHEN and CDR2 is SYDVKM. The CDR3, as DNA: TGTGCCAGCACCAGTTCTGGCCCCTACGAGCAGTACTTC. Encoded protein: CASTSSGPYEQYF.

The chain couples TRBV10-1 to TRBJ1-5; 7 nucleotides line up with TRBD1. Unmatched junction bases numbered 4, after V lost 6 bases and J lost 5 bases. The CDR3 runs 13 residues. The germline CDR1 and CDR2 sequences are WNHNN and SYGVQD (reference sequence). This chain's CDR3 is CASSVGTDQPQHF. CDR3 DNA: TGCGCCAGCAGCGTAGGGACAGATCAGCCCCAGCATTTT.

J is TRBJ2-1 and V is TRBV3-1 (or the pseudogene TRBV3-2), with 14 bases identical to TRBD2. The CDR3 extends over 16 amino acids. J was trimmed by 8 bases and V by 5 bases; bases with no gene match: 8. In germline, CDR1 is LGHDT, CDR2 YNNKEL (reference sequence). The CDR3 nucleotides read TGTGCCAGCAGCGATGCCGGGACTAGCGGGGGTGATGAGCAGTTCTTC. Protein sequence: CASSDAGTSGGDEQFF.

This chain uses TRBV5-1 with TRBJ2-1; D may be TRBD2 (5 bases). The CDR3 extends over 14 amino acids. CDR1 is SGHRS, CDR2 YFSETQ, per germline. V shed 2 bases and J shed 5 bases, with 11 bases lying between them. CDR3 DNA: TGCGCCAGCAGCTTAACTAGGAGTAACAATGAGCAGTTCTTC. It encodes CASSLTRSNNEQFF.

The rearrangement uses TRBV4-2 and TRBJ2-6; the D gene is possibly TRBD1 (5 bases). Germline values: CDR1 LGHNA, CDR2 YNFKEQ. This CDR3 is 19 amino acids long. V was shortened by 0 bases and J by 0 bases, with 15 bases between the two germline ends. The CDR3: CASSQELGRALSGANVLTF. The CDR3 DNA reads as TGTGCCAGCAGCCAAGAGCTTGGCAGGGCCCTCTCTGGGGCCAACGTCCTGACTTTC.

The chain combines TRBV5-1 with TRBJ2-7; D ambiguous. The germline V gene encodes CDR1 SGHRS and CDR2 YFSETQ. V lost 4 bases and J 5 bases, leaving 10 bases between the germline ends. The CDR3 runs 12 residues. The CDR3 is CASSLRRDEQYF. The CDR3, as DNA: TGCGCCAGCAGCCTCAGGCGAGACGAGCAGTACTTC. Supplemented by reference TRBV5-1 and TRBJ2-7, the full variable domain reads KAGVTQTPRYLIKTRGQQVTLSCSPISGHRSVSWYQQTPGQGLQFLFEYFSETQRNKGNFPGRFSGRQFSNSRSEMNVSTLELGDSALYLCASSLRRDEQYFGPGTRLTVT.

This rearrangement joins TRBV29-1 to TRBJ1-1, with D unresolved. Germline V gives CDR1 SQVTM, CDR2 ANQGSEA. This CDR3 has 14 amino acids. V lost 3 bases and J lost 1, with 12 bases in between. The CDR3 DNA follows: TGCAGCGTTGAGAGGGCCAATAAGAACACTGAAGCTTTCTTT. Residues: CSVERANKNTEAFF.

The V gene is TRBV2, the J gene TRBJ1-2, with a possible D match to TRBD1 (5 bases). Germline V lookup: CDR1 SNHLY, CDR2 FYNNEI. This CDR3 spans 15 amino acids. V was clipped by 6 bases and J by 2 bases, with 16 bases between them. CDR3: CASRNEGAGNYGYTF. CDR3 in DNA: TGTGCCAGCAGGAATGAAGGGGCGGGGAACTATGGCTACACCTTC. The full variable domain, completed using reference TRBV2 and TRBJ1-2, is EPEVTQTPSHQVTQMGQEVILRCVPISNHLYFYWYRQILGQKVEFLVSFYNNEISEKSEIFDDQFSVERPDGSNFTLKIRSTKLEDSAMYFCASRNEGAGNYGYTFGSGTRLTVV.

J is TRBJ1-2 and V is TRBV6-5, with 9 bases fitting TRBD1. This CDR3 is 14 amino acids long. Germline assignment: CDR1 MNHEY and CDR2 SVGAGI. V trimming: 3 bases; J trimming: 6 bases; junction bases outside the gene matches: 5. The CDR3 reads CASSYTGGSDGYTF. DNA of the CDR3: TGTGCCAGCAGTTATACAGGGGGCTCGGATGGCTACACCTTC.

V gene TRBV6-5 combines with J gene TRBJ1-6; D gene ambiguous. Germline-derived CDR1 and CDR2 are MNHEY and SVGAGI. The ends were cut back, 5 bases at V and 7 bases at J, with 6 bases in the middle. This CDR3 has 12 residues. CDR3 sequence: CASSHVNSPLHF. CDR3 bases: TGTGCCAGCAGTCATGTCAATTCACCCCTCCACTTT.

The J gene is TRBJ2-7, the V gene TRBV5-1; no clear D gene. The CDR3 sequence is 13 residues long. The V end lost 2 bases, the J end lost 5 bases, and 11 bases lay between the germline ends. CDR1 SGHRS and CDR2 YFSETQ come from the germline V gene. The CDR3 reads CASSFGDGNEQYF. The CDR3, as DNA: TGCGCCAGCAGCTTCGGAGATGGAAACGAGCAGTACTTC.

The V and J genes are TRBV28 and TRBJ2-5; 7 bases fit TRBD2. The CDR3 contains 16 residues. Trimming removed 5 bases from V and 3 bases from J; junction bases left unmatched: 12. Germline V CDR1 and CDR2: MDHEN, SYDVKM. This CDR3 reads CASSPSEGGAKETQYF. CDR3 sequence (DNA): TGTGCCAGCAGTCCGTCGGAGGGAGGGGCCAAAGAGACCCAGTACTTC. Using reference TRBV28 and TRBJ2-5 for the parts outside the CDR3, the full variable domain is DVKVTQSSRYLVKRTGEKVFLECVQDMDHENMFWYRQDPGLGLRLIYFSYDVKMKEKGDIPEGYSVSREKKERFSLILESASTNQTSMYLCASSPSEGGAKETQYFGPGTRLLVL.

This rearrangement joins TRBV6-5 to TRBJ1-1; 8 bases line up with TRBD1. Per the germline V gene, CDR1 is MNHEY and CDR2 is SVGAGI. The CDR3 runs to 14 residues. Trimming cost V 6 bases and J 5 bases; bases outside gene matches: 8. The CDR3: CASRTGTGETEAFF. Here the CDR3 DNA reads TGTGCCAGCAGGACCGGGACAGGAGAGACTGAAGCTTTCTTT.

The V and J genes are TRBV9 and TRBJ2-6, with a possible D match to TRBD1 (5 bases). CDR3 length: 15 amino acids. With 0 bases removed from V and 1 base from J, the gap between germline ends came to 5 bases. Germline V lookup: CDR1 SGDLS, CDR2 YYNGEE. CDR3 coding DNA: TGTGCCAGCAGCGTAGAGGGGTCTGGGGCCAACGTCCTGACTTTC. Its protein product is CASSVEGSGANVLTF.

This clone has only one observation. The chain uses TRBV28 and TRBJ2-1; TRBD1 matches at 7 bases. Germline CDR1 and CDR2: MDHEN and SYDVKM. V lost 5 bases, J lost 0 bases, and 4 bases stayed unmatched. The CDR3 length is 15 residues. CDR3 in amino acids: CASSPGQLSYNEQFF. The DNA of the CDR3 is TGTGCCAGCAGTCCGGGACAGCTCTCCTACAATGAGCAGTTCTTC.

The chain links TRBV2 to TRBJ2-1; 12 nucleotides agree with TRBD2. Germline V gene lookup returns CDR1 SNHLY and CDR2 FYNNEI. The CDR3 is 15 residues long. The junction had 7 bases not matched to a gene; V was cut back by 3 bases and J by 10 bases. CDR3 DNA: TGTGCCAGCAGTGATCTCCGGCTAGCGGGGGGGGAGCAGTTCTTC. This gives the protein CASSDLRLAGGEQFF.

The gene calls are TRBV2 and TRBJ1-2; tentatively, D is TRBD1 (5 bases). This CDR3 is 12 amino acids long. CDR1 is SNHLY and CDR2 is FYNNEI in the germline V gene. V was clipped by 7 bases and J by 8 bases, with 14 bases between them. This chain's CDR3 is CASILGADGYTF. Here the CDR3 DNA reads TGTGCCAGCATCTTAGGGGCGGACGGCTACACCTTC.

CDR3 sequence (DNA): TGTGCCAGTAGTTCCACCGGGGCGGGAGAGTACAATGAGCAGTTCTTC. Translated, it gives CASSSTGAGEYNEQFF. The chain joins TRBV19 to TRBJ2-1; 7 bases match TRBD2. Looked up from germline, CDR1 is LNHDA and CDR2 is SQIVND (reference sequence). The CDR3 runs 16 residues. Germline trimming cut 5 bases from V and 4 bases from J; bases unmatched to any gene: 11. Full variable domain (remainder filled in from reference TRBV19 and TRBJ2-1): DGGITQSPKYLFRKEGQNVTLSCEQNLNHDAMYWYRQDPGQGLRLIYYSQIVNDFQKGDIAEGYSVSREKKESFPLTVTSAQKNPTAFYLCASSSTGAGEYNEQFFGPGTRLTVL.

The genes are TRBV11-2 and TRBJ2-7; no clear D gene. The CDR3 is 10 residues long. CDR1 and CDR2 (germline): SGHAT, FQNNGV. Trimming pared 4 bases from V and 8 bases from J, leaving 6 bases between. CDR3 DNA: TGTGCCAGCAGCTCACTAAAGCAGTACTTC. It yields the protein CASSSLKQYF.